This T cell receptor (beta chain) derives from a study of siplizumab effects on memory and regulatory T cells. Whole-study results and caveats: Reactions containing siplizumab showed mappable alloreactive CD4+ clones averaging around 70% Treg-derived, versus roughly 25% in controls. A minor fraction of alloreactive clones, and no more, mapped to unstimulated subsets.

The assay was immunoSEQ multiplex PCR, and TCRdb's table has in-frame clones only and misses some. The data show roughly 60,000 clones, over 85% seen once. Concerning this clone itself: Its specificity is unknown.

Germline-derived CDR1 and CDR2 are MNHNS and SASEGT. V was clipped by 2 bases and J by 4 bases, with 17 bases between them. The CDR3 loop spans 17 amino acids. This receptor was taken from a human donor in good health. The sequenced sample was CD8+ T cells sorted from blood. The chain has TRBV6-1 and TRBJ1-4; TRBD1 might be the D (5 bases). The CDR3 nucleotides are TGTGCCAGCAGTGAACTCGAAGGAGGGGCAAATAATGAAAAACTGTTTTTT. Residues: CASSELEGGANNEKLFF.